The TCR beta chain under discussion was sequenced for a study of cytomegalovirus exposure and HLA in healthy donors. The study, taken as a whole, reports: A later look showed TCR association rates differing by HLA locus, highest for DRB1 and lowest for HLA-C.

The PCR had 60 Vbeta and 13 Jbeta primers. Produced via immunoSEQ multiplex PCR; TCRdb's table is partial and in-frame only. The sample holds about 140,000 clones, around 80% seen once. The germline gives CDR1 SGHTA, CDR2 FQGNSA. The CDR3 runs to 15 residues. V lost 1 base, J lost 3 bases, and 3 bases stayed unmatched. Turning to this clone: Its antigen is not known.

This chain links TRBV7-2 with TRBJ1-5; 7 bases align to TRBD1. This clonotype was sampled from a man aged 35-49 years in good health and CMV-seronegative. Sequencing was performed on PBMCs. The CDR3: CASSLVGGDNQPQHF. For the CDR3, the DNA is TGTGCCAGCAGCTTAGTAGGGGGCGACAATCAGCCCCAGCATTTT.